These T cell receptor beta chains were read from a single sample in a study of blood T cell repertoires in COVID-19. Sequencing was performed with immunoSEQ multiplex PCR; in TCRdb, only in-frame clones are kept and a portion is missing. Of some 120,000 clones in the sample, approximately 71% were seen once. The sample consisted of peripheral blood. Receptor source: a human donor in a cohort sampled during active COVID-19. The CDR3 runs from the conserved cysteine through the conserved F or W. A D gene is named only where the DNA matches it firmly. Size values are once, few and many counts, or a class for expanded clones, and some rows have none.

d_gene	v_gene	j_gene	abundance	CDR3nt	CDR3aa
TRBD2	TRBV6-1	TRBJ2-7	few	TGTGCCAGCAGCGAAGCCGCGGGGGGGTTAAACGAGCAGTACTTC	CASSEAAGGLNEQYF
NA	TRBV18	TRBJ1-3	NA	TGTGCCAGCTCACCAGGGATCGGGGAAGGAAACACCATATATTTT	CASSPGIGEGNTIYF
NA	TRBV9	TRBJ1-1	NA	TGTGCCAGCAGCGTAGCCAGTGGGGCCACTGAAGCTTTCTTT	CASSVASGATEAFF
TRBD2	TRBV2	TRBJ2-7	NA	TGTGCCAGCAGTGAACAGGGGACTAGCGGGAACTACGAGCAGTACTTC	CASSEQGTSGNYEQYF
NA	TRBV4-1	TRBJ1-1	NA	TGCGCCAGCAGCCAGCGGGCGTGGGAGAACACTGAAGCTTTCTTT	CASSQRAWENTEAFF
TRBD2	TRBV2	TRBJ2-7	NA	TGTGCCAGCAGTCGGCCTAGCGGGGGGGCGGTCCACGAGCAGTACTTC	CASSRPSGGAVHEQYF
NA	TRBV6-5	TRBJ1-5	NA	TGTGCCAGCAGTTCCTCCCGGGGAGGGAGCAATCAGCCCCAGCATTTT	CASSSSRGGSNQPQHF
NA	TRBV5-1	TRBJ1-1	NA	TGCGCCAGCAGCTTAGTGGGGGCTGGCACTGAAGCTTTCTTT	CASSLVGAGTEAFF
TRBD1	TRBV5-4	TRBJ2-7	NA	TGTGCCAGCACCACGGGACAGGGGACCTACGAGCAGTACTTC	CASTTGQGTYEQYF
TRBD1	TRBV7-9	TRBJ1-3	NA	TGTGCCAGCAGCCAAGGACAGGGGGCGCGCGGAAACACCATATATTTT	CASSQGQGARGNTIYF
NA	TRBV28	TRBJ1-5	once	TGTGCCAGCAGTCCACAGGGCTCCGGCAATCAGCCCCAGCATTTT	CASSPQGSGNQPQHF
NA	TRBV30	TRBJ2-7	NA	TGTGCCTGGGCCGGAGGATTTATACGGGGATCTGGTTCCTACGAGCAGTACTTC	CAWAGGFIRGSGSYEQYF
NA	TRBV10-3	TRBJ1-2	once	TGTGCCATAGCTGACAGCTATTTAAACTATGGCTACACCTTC	CAIADSYLNYGYTF
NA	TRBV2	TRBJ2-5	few	TGTGCCAGCAGTGTCGTCCCGGGGGAGACCCAGTACTTC	CASSVVPGETQYF
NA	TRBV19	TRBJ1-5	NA	TGTGCCACTGGCCCGGGGTATAGCAATCAGCCCCAGCATTTT	CATGPGYSNQPQHF
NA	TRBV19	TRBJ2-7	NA	TGTGCCAGTAGTACTACGACTAGTGCCGAGCAGTACTTC	CASSTTTSAEQYF
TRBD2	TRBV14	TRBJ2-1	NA	TGTGCCAGCAGCCAAGAGGGACTAGCGGCATACTACAATGAGCAGTTCTTC	CASSQEGLAAYYNEQFF
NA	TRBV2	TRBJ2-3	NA	TGTGCCAGCATCCCCCAGGGCACAGATACGCAGTATTTT	CASIPQGTDTQYF
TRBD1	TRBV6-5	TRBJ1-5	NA	TGTGCCAGCAGCGGGACAGGGATTCAGCCCCAGCATTTT	CASSGTGIQPQHF
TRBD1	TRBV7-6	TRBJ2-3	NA	TGTGCCAGCAGCTTAGGCTCAGGGGGCGCAGATACGCAGTATTTT	CASSLGSGGADTQYF
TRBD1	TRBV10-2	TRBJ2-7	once	TGCGCCAGCAGTGAATTGACAGGGGGTGCTTACGAGCAGTACTTC	CASSELTGGAYEQYF
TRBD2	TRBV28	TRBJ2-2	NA	TGTGCCAGCCTTTTAACGGCTAGCGGGAGGGCCGGGATGACCGGGGAGCTGTTTTTT	CASLLTASGRAGMTGELFF
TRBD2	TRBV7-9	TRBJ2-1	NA	TGTGCCAGCAGCGTCCGGGGGGGAGGCAATGAGCAGTTCTTC	CASSVRGGGNEQFF
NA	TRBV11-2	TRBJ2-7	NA	TGTGCCAGCAGCCCCATTCGGGGGAACCCCTACGAGCAGTACTTC	CASSPIRGNPYEQYF
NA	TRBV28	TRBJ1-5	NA	TGTGCCAGCAGTTTCCCCGACTATAGCAATCAGCCCCAGCATTTT	CASSFPDYSNQPQHF
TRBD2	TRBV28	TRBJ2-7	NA	TGTGCCAGCAGTTTACGGGGAGGAGCGGGAGTCCACGAGCAGTACTTC	CASSLRGGAGVHEQYF
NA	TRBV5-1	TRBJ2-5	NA	TGCGCCAGCAGCTCCAGTGGATGGGCAGGGGGGAAGACCCAGTACTTC	CASSSSGWAGGKTQYF
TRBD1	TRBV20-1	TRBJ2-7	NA	TGCAGTGCTAGTGAACAGGGGGCCTACGAGCAGTACTTC	CSASEQGAYEQYF
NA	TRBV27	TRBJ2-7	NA	TGTGCCAGCAGTTTATCATCAGGGCACGAGCAGTACTTC	CASSLSSGHEQYF
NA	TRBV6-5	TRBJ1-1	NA	TGTGCCAGTTCGCGGGGGGAAGCAACGAACACTGAAGCTTTCTTT	CASSRGEATNTEAFF
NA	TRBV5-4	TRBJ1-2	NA	TGTGCCAGCAGCCGTGGGATAGGGGGACAAAAGGGAGGCTACACCTTC	CASSRGIGGQKGGYTF
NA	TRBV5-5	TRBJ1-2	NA	TGTGCCAGCAGCTTGGACGGGGGATCTCACTATGGCTACACCTTC	CASSLDGGSHYGYTF
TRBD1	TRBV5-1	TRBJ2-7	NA	TGCGCCAGCAGCTCCAGGGGGCCGACCTACTACGAGCAGTACTTC	CASSSRGPTYYEQYF
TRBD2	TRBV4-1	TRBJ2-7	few	TGCGCCAGCAGCCAGGCTAGCGGGAGCTACGAGCAGTACTTC	CASSQASGSYEQYF
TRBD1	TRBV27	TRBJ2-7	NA	TGTGCCAGCAGACTAGGGGGACAGGGGGTCTCCTACGAGCAGTACTTC	CASRLGGQGVSYEQYF
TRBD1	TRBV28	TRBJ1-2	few	TGTGCCAGCAGTTCCCCCCCGACAGGGTCCTATGGCTACACCTTC	CASSSPPTGSYGYTF
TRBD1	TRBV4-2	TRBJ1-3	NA	TGTGCCAGCAGCCAGGGACAGACCAGCTCTGGAAACACCATATATTTT	CASSQGQTSSGNTIYF
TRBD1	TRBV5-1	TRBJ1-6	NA	TGCGCCAGCAGCTGGGCCGGGACAGGGAATTCACCCCTCCACTTT	CASSWAGTGNSPLHF
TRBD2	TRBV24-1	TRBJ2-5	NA	TGTGCCACCAGTGAACCGGGGACTAGCGGGAGTCCAGAGACCCAGTACTTC	CATSEPGTSGSPETQYF
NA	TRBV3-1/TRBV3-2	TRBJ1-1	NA	TGTGCCAGCAGCCCCCATCCGACAGGATTGGGCACTGAAGCTTTCTTT	CASSPHPTGLGTEAFF
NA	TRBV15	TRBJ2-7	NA	TGTGCCACCAGCAGCCGGGCGGGTGGGGATTACGAGCAGTACTTC	CATSSRAGGDYEQYF
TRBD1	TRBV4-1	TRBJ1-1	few	TGCGCCAGCAGCCAAGGCCAGGGGGCCGCTGAAGCTTTCTTT	CASSQGQGAAEAFF
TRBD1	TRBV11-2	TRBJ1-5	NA	TGTGCCAGCCTCAGGGGGCTTTATATCGGGAGCAATCAGCCCCAGCATTTT	CASLRGLYIGSNQPQHF
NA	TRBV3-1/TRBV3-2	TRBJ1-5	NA	TGTGCCAGCAGCCAAGATGTCACCGGCGGGCCCCAGCATTTT	CASSQDVTGGPQHF
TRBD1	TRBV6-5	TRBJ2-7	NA	TGTGCCAGCAGTAGACAGGGGAATTCCGCCGAGCAGTACTTC	CASSRQGNSAEQYF
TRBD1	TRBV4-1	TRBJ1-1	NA	TGCGCCAGCAGTCGCACAGGGGAAACTGAAGCTTTCTTT	CASSRTGETEAFF
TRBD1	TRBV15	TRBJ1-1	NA	TGTGCCACACGTCCCGGGACAGGGCGCACTGAAGCTTTCTTT	CATRPGTGRTEAFF
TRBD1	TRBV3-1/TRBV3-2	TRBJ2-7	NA	TGTGCCAGCAGCCCGGGGACAGGCCAGTTCGAGCAGTACTTC	CASSPGTGQFEQYF
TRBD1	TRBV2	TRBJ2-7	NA	TGTGCCAGCAGTGAAGGGACAGGGGTTCCCTACGAGCAGTACTTC	CASSEGTGVPYEQYF
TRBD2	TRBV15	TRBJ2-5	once	TGTGCCACCAGCAGAGAAGCGGGGTACCAAGAGACCCAGTACTTC	CATSREAGYQETQYF
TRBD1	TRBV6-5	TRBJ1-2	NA	TGTGCCAGCAGACCTGCAGGGGGGAACTATGGCTACACCTTC	CASRPAGGNYGYTF
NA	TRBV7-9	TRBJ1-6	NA	TGTGCCAGCAGCGAAACAGGGAATTCACCCCTCCACTTT	CASSETGNSPLHF
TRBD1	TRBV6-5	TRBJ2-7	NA	TGTGCCAGCAGTCCAGCCGGGACAGGGACATACGAGCAGTACTTC	CASSPAGTGTYEQYF
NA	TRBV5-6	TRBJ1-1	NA	TGTGCCAGTGGGGGCTCGAACACTGAAGCTTTCTTT	CASGGSNTEAFF
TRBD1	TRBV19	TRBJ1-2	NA	TGTGCCAGTACCCCTATTCTACAGGGGGACTATGGCTACACCTTC	CASTPILQGDYGYTF